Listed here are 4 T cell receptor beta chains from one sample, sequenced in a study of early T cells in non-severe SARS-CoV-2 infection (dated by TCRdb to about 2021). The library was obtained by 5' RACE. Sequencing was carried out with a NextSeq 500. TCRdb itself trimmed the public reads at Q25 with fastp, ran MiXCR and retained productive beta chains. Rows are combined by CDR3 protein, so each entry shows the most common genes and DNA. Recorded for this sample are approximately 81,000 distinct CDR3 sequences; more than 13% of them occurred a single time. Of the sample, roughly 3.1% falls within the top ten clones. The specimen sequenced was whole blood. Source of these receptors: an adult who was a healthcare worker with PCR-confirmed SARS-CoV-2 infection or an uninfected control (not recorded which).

CDR3 nucleotides: TGTGCCAGCAGCCCAATCGGACTAGCGACCAACAATGAGCAGTTCTTC. This gives the protein CASSPIGLATNNEQFF. This sequence joins TRBV11-3 and TRBJ2-1, with 9 bases that match TRBD2. This CDR3 region has 16 residues. Losses at the gene ends were 5 bases for V and 5 bases for J; bases not matched to a gene: 10. Per the germline V gene, CDR1 is SGHNT and CDR2 is YENEEA.

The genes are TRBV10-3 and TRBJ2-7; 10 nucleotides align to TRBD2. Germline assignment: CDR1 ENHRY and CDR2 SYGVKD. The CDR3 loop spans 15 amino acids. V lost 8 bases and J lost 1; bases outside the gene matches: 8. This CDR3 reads CAIQRTSGDSYEQYF. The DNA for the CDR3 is TGTGCCATCCAAAGGACTAGCGGCGATTCCTACGAGCAGTACTTC.

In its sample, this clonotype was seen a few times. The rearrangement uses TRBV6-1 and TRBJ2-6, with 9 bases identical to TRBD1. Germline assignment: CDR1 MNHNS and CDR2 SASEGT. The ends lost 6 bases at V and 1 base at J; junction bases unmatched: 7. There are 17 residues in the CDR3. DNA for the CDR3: TGTGCCAGCAGGCGCCGGGACAGGGAATCTGGGGCCAACGTCCTGACTTTC. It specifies CASRRRDRESGANVLTF.

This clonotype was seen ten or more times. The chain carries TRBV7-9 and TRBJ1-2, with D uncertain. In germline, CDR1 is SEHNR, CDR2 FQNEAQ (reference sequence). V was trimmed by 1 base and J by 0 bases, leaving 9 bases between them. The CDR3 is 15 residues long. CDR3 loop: CASSLDWGANYGYTF. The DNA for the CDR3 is TGTGCCAGCAGCTTAGATTGGGGAGCTAACTATGGCTACACCTTC.